This T cell receptor beta chain was found in a study of blood T cell repertoires in COVID-19. Study overall: COVID-19 samples from acute and convalescent phases originated in the United States, Italy and Spain.

Assay: immunoSEQ multiplex PCR; the TCRdb copy retains only in-frame clones and omits some. The sample consists of about 68,000 clones, about 80% of them appearing once. This TCR derives from a human donor in a cohort sampled during active COVID-19. Sequencing input: peripheral blood.

The CDR3 DNA is TGTGCCAGCAGCCCTTTCGGGAGGGCCGGGGAGACCCAGTACTTC. Translating it yields CASSPFGRAGETQYF. The chain recombines TRBV5-4 with TRBJ2-5; 8 nucleotides line up with TRBD2. Unmatched junction bases numbered 10, after V lost 4 bases and J lost 5 bases. From germline, CDR1 is SGHNT and CDR2 YYREEE (reference sequence). The CDR3 has 15 residues.